This T cell receptor (beta chain) was sequenced for a study of response to subunit inactivated influenza vaccine. General observations from the study: Authors suggested that a seasonal influenza vaccination recruits few new T cells each time.

TCRdb re-derived calls from the RT-PCR reads in MiXCR, one entry per CDR3 protein. The sample shows about 830,000 distinct CDR3 sequences, 15% to 20% of them seen only once. V was cut by 2 bases and J by 4 bases, with 6 bases left in between. Germline CDR1 reads GTSNPN; CDR2 reads SVGIG (reference sequence). The CDR3 spans 12 residues. This clonotype has only a few counts. The antigen is undetermined. The chain carries TRBV30 and TRBJ1-3, with unresolved D. The clonotype originates from a middle-aged man who received an inactivated influenza vaccine. The sequencing used PBMCs from blood, collected more than 4 days after vaccination. CDR3 region: CAWSPQGNTIYF. The CDR3 DNA sequence: TGTGCCTGGAGTCCACAGGGAAACACCATATATTTT.